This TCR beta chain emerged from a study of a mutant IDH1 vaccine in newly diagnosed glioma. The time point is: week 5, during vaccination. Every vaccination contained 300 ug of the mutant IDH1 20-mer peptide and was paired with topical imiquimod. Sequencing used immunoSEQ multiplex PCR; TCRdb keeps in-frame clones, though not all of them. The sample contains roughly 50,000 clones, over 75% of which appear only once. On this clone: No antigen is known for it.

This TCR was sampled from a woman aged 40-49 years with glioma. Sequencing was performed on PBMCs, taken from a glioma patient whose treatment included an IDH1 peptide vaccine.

The CDR3 DNA sequence: TGTGCCAGCAGCTTATCCCCCGCCGATGGCTACACCTTC. Translation gives CASSLSPADGYTF. The rearrangement joins TRBV7-2 to TRBJ1-2; D is ambiguous. The CDR3 totals 13 residues. CDR1 SGHTA and CDR2 FQGNSA come from the germline V gene. Trimming pared 2 bases from V and 6 bases from J, leaving 10 bases between.